This TCR beta chain was sequenced for a study of T-cell memory formation after mild COVID-19. Study-wide points: Researchers could not confirm that second-wave clones peaking on day 37 targeted SARS-CoV-2.

TCRdb called the 5' RACE reads again in MiXCR, with one record for every CDR3 protein. Among roughly 250,000 distinct CDR3 sequences listed, about 17% were seen once. This clonotype turned up a few times. What it binds is unknown. The clonotype originates from a man aged 18 to 29 who had mild COVID-19 (a few samples of this study predate the infection). Cell type and time point are not known. The material sequenced was PBMCs or a T cell subset sorted from them (not recorded which).

The CDR3 DNA reads as TGTGCCTGGAGTGCTGGAAGCCAAGAGACCCAGTACTTC. It specifies CAWSAGSQETQYF. The rearrangement uses TRBV30 and TRBJ2-5, with no clear D. Between the trimmed V and J ends, which lost 1 base and 1 base, there was a span of 7 bases. The CDR3 extends over 13 amino acids. CDR1 is GTSNPN, CDR2 SVGIG, per germline (reference sequence).